This T cell receptor (beta chain) was sequenced for a study of cytomegalovirus exposure and HLA in healthy donors. Findings of the study overall: Associated with cytomegalovirus, according to the listing, were 164 TCR beta chains. The authors later found TCR association rates varying by HLA locus, with DRB1 most and HLA-C fewest.

Those who donated were healthy bone marrow donors. The germline CDR1 and CDR2 sequences are SNHLY and FYNNEI. V lost 11 bases, J lost 1 base, and 16 bases stayed unmatched. The CDR3 sequence is 16 residues long. The PCR made use of 60 Vbeta and 13 Jbeta primers. Sequenced by immunoSEQ multiplex PCR; TCRdb stores in-frame clones only, minus some. This table has roughly 100,000 clones, roughly 72% appearing once. In regard to this clone: The antigen is undetermined.

The chain has TRBV2 and TRBJ2-5, with 7 bases that match TRBD2. This TCR was recovered from a young woman in good health and CMV-seropositive. Input material: PBMCs. CDR3 protein: CAGEGPPSKGQETQYF. As DNA, the CDR3 is TGTGCCGGGGAGGGGCCCCCCTCAAAGGGCCAAGAGACCCAGTACTTC.